These T cell receptor beta chains were read from a single sample in a study of T cell repertoires in cytomegalovirus infection. TCRdb called the reads again in MiXCR, with one record for every CDR3 protein. Of 200,000 to 300,000 distinct CDR3 sequences in the sample, roughly 13% were seen once. The material sequenced was PBMCs. Receptors originate from a human donor in good health (CMV status not recorded). Some clones in this sample may be carry-over from other donors' samples. Each CDR3 is given with its conserved first and last residue. The order of the fields is V gene, J gene, clone size, D gene, CDR3 DNA, CDR3 protein. D genes are given only for firm matches. Where a row states a size, it is once, few, many or the class of an expanded clone; other rows omit it.

V: TRBV7-2; J: TRBJ1-2; size: many; D: TRBD1; DNA: TGTGCCAGCAGCTCTACCGACAGGGGGAGACTCGCGGCGGGCGGCTACACCTTC; CDR3: CASSSTDRGRLAAGGYTF
V: TRBV4-1; J: TRBJ2-3; size: many; D: TRBD2; DNA: TGCGCCAGCAGCCAAGATTTAGCGGGGGCAAACACAGATACGCAGTATTTT; CDR3: CASSQDLAGANTDTQYF
V: TRBV7-7; J: TRBJ2-7; size: many; D: NA; DNA: TGTGCTAGCAGCTCACACAGCAGCTCCTACGAGCAGTACTTC; CDR3: CASSSHSSSYEQYF
V: TRBV28; J: TRBJ1-5; size: few; D: NA; DNA: TGTGCCACCCACTCGGTAGGTCAGCCCCAGCATTTT; CDR3: CATHSVGQPQHF
V: TRBV7-2; J: TRBJ1-2; size: many; D: TRBD1; DNA: TGTGCCAGCAGCCTCCAGACAGGGGACTATGGCTACACCTTC; CDR3: CASSLQTGDYGYTF
V: TRBV6-2/TRBV6-3; J: TRBJ2-1; size: many; D: NA; DNA: TGTGCCAGCAGTTCGACGGATTACAATGAGCAGTTCTTC; CDR3: CASSSTDYNEQFF
V: TRBV28; J: TRBJ2-7; size: many; D: NA; DNA: TGTGCCAGCAGTGAGGGCCCTGTGCTGTCCTACGAGCAGTACTTC; CDR3: CASSEGPVLSYEQYF
V: TRBV2; J: TRBJ1-5; size: few; D: NA; DNA: TGTGCCAGCAGGCTCAATCAGCCCCAGCATTTT; CDR3: CASRLNQPQHF
V: TRBV7-2; J: TRBJ2-2; size: few; D: NA; DNA: TGTGCCAGCAGCCCCAGGTTCACCGGGGAGCTGTTTTTT; CDR3: CASSPRFTGELFF
V: TRBV25-1; J: TRBJ1-1; size: NA; D: NA; DNA: TGTGCCAGCAGTAATTTGCGGAACACTGAAGCTTTCTTT; CDR3: CASSNLRNTEAFF
V: TRBV28; J: TRBJ2-5; size: many; D: TRBD1; DNA: TGTGCCAGCAGCCCGGGGACAGGGGAAGGCCAAGAGACCCAGTACTTC; CDR3: CASSPGTGEGQETQYF
V: TRBV4-2; J: TRBJ1-2; size: few; D: NA; DNA: TGTGCCAGCAGCCAACCTGACGGGTATGGCTACACCTTC; CDR3: CASSQPDGYGYTF
V: TRBV7-9; J: TRBJ2-7; size: few; D: NA; DNA: TGTGCCAGCAGCCCCGCTGAGGGTCCGAAGGAGCAGTACTTC; CDR3: CASSPAEGPKEQYF
V: TRBV27; J: TRBJ1-5; size: few; D: NA; DNA: TGTGCCAGCAGTTTAGGATTAGGGCAGCCCCAGCATTTT; CDR3: CASSLGLGQPQHF
V: TRBV5-3; J: TRBJ2-4; size: NA; D: TRBD1; DNA: TGTGCCAGCAGCTTTCAGGGGGCGAGGACGAACATTCAGTACTTC; CDR3: CASSFQGARTNIQYF
V: TRBV14; J: TRBJ2-3; size: few; D: NA; DNA: TGTGCCAGCAGCCAAGATTTGGGCGCAGCTACGCAGTATTTT; CDR3: CASSQDLGAATQYF
V: TRBV7-2; J: TRBJ1-3; size: many; D: NA; DNA: TGTGCCAGCAGCTTAAATCCAGGGGCCTCTGGAAACACCATATATTTT; CDR3: CASSLNPGASGNTIYF